A selection of T cell receptor beta chains follows, all from one sample in a study of blood T cell repertoires in COVID-19. Data came from immunoSEQ multiplex PCR; TCRdb stores just in-frame clones and leaves some out. The sample gives about 300,000 clones, around 84% of which show up once; over 1.3% is in the top ten. Sequenced: peripheral blood. These receptors all come from a human donor with COVID-19, enrolled during active disease. The donor label of this sample is uncertain. The CDR3 runs from the conserved cysteine through the conserved F or W. D genes are given only for firm matches. Expanded clones get a size class; other rows say once, few or many, or leave the size out.

>TRBV30|TRBJ1-4|.|TRBD1
CAWSVRQGYEKLFF
TGTGCCTGGAGTGTACGACAGGGGTATGAAAAACTGTTTTTT
>TRBV7-7|TRBJ2-5|.|.
CASSPSPDTPETQYF
TGTGCTAGCAGCCCGTCTCCGGACACCCCGGAGACCCAGTACTTC
>TRBV28|TRBJ1-2|.|TRBD1
CASRGGGYGYTF
TGTGCCAGCCGAGGGGGCGGCTATGGCTACACCTTC
>TRBV5-1|TRBJ1-1|.|TRBD1
CASSPRQGSTEAFF
TGCGCCAGCAGCCCGCGACAGGGGTCCACTGAAGCTTTCTTT
>TRBV19|TRBJ1-1|.|.
CAALTRSGTEAFF
TGTGCCGCCTTAACGCGGTCGGGCACTGAAGCTTTCTTT
>TRBV28|TRBJ2-5|.|TRBD2
CASRGTSGGQETQYF
TGTGCCAGCAGAGGGACTAGCGGGGGGCAAGAGACCCAGTACTTC
>TRBV19|TRBJ2-7|.|TRBD2
CASSITGTSGSETYEQYF
TGTGCCAGTAGTATCACCGGGACTAGCGGGAGTGAAACCTACGAGCAGTACTTC
>TRBV2|TRBJ1-5|.|.
CASSEQGIHQPQHF
TGTGCCAGCAGTGAACAGGGGATTCATCAGCCCCAGCATTTT
>TRBV19|TRBJ2-5|.|TRBD2
CATGGGFQETQYF
TGTGCCACCGGCGGGGGGTTCCAAGAGACCCAGTACTTC
>TRBV27|TRBJ2-7|.|TRBD1
CASSRDRLSLEQYF
TGTGCCAGCAGCAGGGACAGACTTTCCTTGGAGCAGTACTTC
>TRBV28|TRBJ1-2|.|.
CASRIGVWYGYTF
TGTGCCAGCCGGATAGGGGTATGGTATGGCTACACCTTC
>TRBV19|TRBJ1-5|.|TRBD1
CASSIAPVYRGGNQPQHF
TGTGCCAGTAGTATAGCTCCCGTTTACAGGGGTGGCAATCAGCCCCAGCATTTT
>TRBV28|TRBJ1-2|.|.
CASSFGRRAGYTF
TGTGCCAGCAGTTTCGGGAGGAGGGCCGGCTACACCTTC
>TRBV7-2|TRBJ1-5|.|.
CASSPVTGYSNQPQHF
TGTGCCAGCAGCCCTGTGACAGGCTATAGCAATCAGCCCCAGCATTTT
>TRBV3-1/TRBV3-2|TRBJ2-7|.|.
CASSRLGEQYF
TGTGCCAGCAGCCGCCTCGGGGAGCAGTACTTC
>TRBV3-1/TRBV3-2|TRBJ1-1|once|.
CASSQVGRGLSEAFF
TGTGCCAGCAGCCAAGTCGGGAGGGGGTTGTCTGAAGCTTTCTTT
>TRBV5-8|TRBJ1-5|.|.
CASSFRDQPQHF
TGTGCCAGCAGCTTCCGGGATCAGCCCCAGCATTTT